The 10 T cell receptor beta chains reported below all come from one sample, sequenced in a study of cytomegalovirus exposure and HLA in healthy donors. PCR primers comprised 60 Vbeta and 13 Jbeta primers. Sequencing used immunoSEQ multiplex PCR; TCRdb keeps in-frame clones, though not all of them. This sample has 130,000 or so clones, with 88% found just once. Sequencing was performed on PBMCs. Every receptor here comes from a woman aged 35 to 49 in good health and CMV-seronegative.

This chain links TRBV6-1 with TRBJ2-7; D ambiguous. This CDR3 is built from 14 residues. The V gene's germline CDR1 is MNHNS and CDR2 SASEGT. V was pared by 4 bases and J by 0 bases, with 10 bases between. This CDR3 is CASSGASSSYEQYF. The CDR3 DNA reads TGTGCCAGCAGTGGAGCAAGTAGCTCCTACGAGCAGTACTTC.

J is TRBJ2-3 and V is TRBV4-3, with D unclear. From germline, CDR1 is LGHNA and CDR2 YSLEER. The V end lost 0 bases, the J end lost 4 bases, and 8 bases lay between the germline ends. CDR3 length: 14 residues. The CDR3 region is CASSQEISADTQYF. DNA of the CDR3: TGCGCCAGCAGCCAAGAAATCTCGGCAGATACGCAGTATTTT.

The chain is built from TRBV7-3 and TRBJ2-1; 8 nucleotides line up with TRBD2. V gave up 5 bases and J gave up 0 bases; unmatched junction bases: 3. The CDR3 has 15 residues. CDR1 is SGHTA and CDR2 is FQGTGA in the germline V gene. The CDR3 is CASSASGSSYNEQFF. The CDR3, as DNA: TGTGCCAGCAGCGCGAGCGGGAGCTCCTACAATGAGCAGTTCTTC.

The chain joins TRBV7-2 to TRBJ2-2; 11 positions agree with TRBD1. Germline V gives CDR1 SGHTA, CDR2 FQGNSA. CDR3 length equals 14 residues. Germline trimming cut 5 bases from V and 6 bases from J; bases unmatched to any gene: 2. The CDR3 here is CASSRDRGAGELFF. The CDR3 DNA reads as TGTGCCAGCAGCCGGGACAGGGGGGCCGGGGAGCTGTTTTTT.

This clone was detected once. The CDR3 coding sequence is TGCGCCAGCAGCCCGGCGGGTCGGGACGAGCAGTACTTC. Protein sequence: CASSPAGRDEQYF. This chain uses TRBV10-1 with TRBJ2-7, with TRBD2 as a possible D gene (5 bases). Trimming took off 6 bases at V and 5 bases at J, with 14 bases between the two ends. The CDR3 length is 13 residues. CDR1 is WNHNN and CDR2 is SYGVQD in the germline V gene (reference sequence).

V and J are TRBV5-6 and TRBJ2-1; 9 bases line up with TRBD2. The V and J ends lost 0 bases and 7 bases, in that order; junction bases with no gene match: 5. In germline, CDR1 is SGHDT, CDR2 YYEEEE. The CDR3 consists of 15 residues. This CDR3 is CASSLVAGENNEQFF. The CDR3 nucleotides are TGTGCCAGCAGCTTGGTAGCGGGAGAGAATAATGAGCAGTTCTTC.

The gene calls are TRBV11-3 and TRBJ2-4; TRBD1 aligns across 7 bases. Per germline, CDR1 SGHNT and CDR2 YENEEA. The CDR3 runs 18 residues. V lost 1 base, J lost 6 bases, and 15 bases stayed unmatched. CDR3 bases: TGTGCCAGCAGCTTAGTGGGGGACAGTGTCAATTTTGGAAACATTCAGTACTTC. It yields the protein CASSLVGDSVNFGNIQYF.

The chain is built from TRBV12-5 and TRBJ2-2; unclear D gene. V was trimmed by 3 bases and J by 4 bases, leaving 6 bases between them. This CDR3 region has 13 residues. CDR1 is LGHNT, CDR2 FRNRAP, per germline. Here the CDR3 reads CASGFTGTGELFF. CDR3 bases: TGTGCTAGTGGTTTTACGGGCACCGGGGAGCTGTTTTTT.

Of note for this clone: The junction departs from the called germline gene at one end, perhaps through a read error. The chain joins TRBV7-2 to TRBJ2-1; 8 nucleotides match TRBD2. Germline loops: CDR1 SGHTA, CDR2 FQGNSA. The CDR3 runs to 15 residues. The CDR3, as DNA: TGTGCCAGCAGCGTAGCGGGACAACCCTACAATGAGCAGTTCTTC. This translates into CASSVAGQPYNEQFF. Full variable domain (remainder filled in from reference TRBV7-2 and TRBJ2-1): GAGVSQSPSNKVTEKGKDVELRCDPISGHTALYWYRQSLGQGLEFLIYFQGNSAPDKSGLPSDRFSAERTGGSVSTLTIQRTQQEDSAVYLCASSVAGQPYNEQFFGPGTRLTVL.

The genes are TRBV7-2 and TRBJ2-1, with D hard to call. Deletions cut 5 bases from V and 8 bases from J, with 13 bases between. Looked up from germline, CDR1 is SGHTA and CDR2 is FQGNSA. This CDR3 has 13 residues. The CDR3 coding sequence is TGTGCCAGCAGCCCGCTAGGATCCCATGAGCAGTTCTTC. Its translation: CASSPLGSHEQFF. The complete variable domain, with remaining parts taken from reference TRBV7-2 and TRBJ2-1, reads GAGVSQSPSNKVTEKGKDVELRCDPISGHTALYWYRQSLGQGLEFLIYFQGNSAPDKSGLPSDRFSAERTGGSVSTLTIQRTQQEDSAVYLCASSPLGSHEQFFGPGTRLTVL.